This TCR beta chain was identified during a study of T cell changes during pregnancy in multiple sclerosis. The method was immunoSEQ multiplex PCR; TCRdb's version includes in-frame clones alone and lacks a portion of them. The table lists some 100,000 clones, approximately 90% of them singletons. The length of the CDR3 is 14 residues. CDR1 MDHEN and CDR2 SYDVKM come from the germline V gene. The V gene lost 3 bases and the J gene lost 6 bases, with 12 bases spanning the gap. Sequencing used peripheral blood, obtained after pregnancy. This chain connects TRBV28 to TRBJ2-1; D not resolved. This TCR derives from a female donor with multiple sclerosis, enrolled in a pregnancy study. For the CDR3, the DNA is TGTGCCAGCAGTTTGGGTGGTCCGGGCAATGAGCAGTTCTTC. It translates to CASSLGGPGNEQFF.